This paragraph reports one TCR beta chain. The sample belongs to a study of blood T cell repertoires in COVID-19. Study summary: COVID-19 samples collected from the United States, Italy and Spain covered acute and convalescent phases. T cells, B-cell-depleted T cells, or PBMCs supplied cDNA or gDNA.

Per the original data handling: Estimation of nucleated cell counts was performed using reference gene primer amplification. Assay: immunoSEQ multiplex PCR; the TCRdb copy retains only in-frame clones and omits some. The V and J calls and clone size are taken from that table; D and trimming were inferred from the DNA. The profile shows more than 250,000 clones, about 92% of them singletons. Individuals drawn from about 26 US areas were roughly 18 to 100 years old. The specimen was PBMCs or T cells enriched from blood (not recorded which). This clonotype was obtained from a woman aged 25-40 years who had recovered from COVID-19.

As DNA, the CDR3 is TGCGCCAGCAGCCCCCAGACCTGGCGGGAGACTGAAGCTTTCTTT. As protein: CASSPQTWRETEAFF. The chain links TRBV4-3 to TRBJ1-1; no reliable D call. The CDR3 totals 15 residues. The germline V gene encodes CDR1 LGHNA and CDR2 YSLEER. Trimming stripped 4 bases from V and 5 bases from J, with 17 bases between.